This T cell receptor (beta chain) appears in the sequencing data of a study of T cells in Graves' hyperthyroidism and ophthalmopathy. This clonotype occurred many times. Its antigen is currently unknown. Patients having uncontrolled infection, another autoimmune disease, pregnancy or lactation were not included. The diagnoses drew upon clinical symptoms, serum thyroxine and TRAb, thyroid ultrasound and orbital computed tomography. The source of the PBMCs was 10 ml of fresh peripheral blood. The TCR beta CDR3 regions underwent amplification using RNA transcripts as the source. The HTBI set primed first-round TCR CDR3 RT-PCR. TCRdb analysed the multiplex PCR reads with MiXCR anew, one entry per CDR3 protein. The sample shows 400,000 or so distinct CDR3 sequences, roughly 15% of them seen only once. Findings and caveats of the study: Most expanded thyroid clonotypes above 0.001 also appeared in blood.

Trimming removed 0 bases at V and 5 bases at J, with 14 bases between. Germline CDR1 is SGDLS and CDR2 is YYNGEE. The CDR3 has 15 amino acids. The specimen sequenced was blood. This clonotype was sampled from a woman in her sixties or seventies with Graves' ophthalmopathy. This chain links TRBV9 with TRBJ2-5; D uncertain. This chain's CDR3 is CASSVDGRIGETQYF. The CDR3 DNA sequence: TGTGCCAGCAGCGTAGATGGTCGAATCGGGGAGACCCAGTACTTC.